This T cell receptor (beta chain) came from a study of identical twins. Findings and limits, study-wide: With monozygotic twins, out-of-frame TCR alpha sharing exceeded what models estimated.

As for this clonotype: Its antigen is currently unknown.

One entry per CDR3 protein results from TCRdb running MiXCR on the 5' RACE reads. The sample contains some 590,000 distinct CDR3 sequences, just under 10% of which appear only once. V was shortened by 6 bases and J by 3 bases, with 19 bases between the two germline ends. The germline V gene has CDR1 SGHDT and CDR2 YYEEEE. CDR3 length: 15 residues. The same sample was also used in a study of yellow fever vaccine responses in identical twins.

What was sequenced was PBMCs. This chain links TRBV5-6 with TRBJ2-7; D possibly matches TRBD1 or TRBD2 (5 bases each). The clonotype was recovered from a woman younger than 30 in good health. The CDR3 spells CASTLRIGTFYEQYF. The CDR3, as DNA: TGTGCCAGCACCCTACGGATAGGGACCTTCTACGAGCAGTACTTC.